The 27 T cell receptor beta chains presented below share a single source sample, sequenced in a study of response to subunit inactivated influenza vaccine. One entry per CDR3 protein results from TCRdb running MiXCR on the RT-PCR reads. The sample carries about 520,000 distinct CDR3 sequences, 25% recorded once. The sequencing here drew on CD4+ T cells sorted from PBMCs, taken roughly 5 days after vaccination. These receptors were collected from a middle-aged man who received an inactivated influenza vaccine.

This clonotype has a handful of counts. The chain is built from TRBV5-1 and TRBJ2-1; D may be TRBD1 (6 bases). CDR3 length: 13 amino acids. Trimming cost V 6 bases and J 5 bases, with 12 bases left between them. Germline CDR1 SGHRS, CDR2 YFSETQ. CDR3 sequence: CASTWDTNNEQFF. CDR3 nucleotides: TGCGCCAGCACTTGGGACACGAACAATGAGCAGTTCTTC.

This chain joins TRBV20-1 and TRBJ1-6; 7 bases agree with TRBD1. This CDR3 spans 17 amino acids. V gave up 0 bases and J gave up 2 bases; unmatched junction bases: 7. Looked up from germline, CDR1 is DFQATT and CDR2 is SNEGSKA (reference sequence). CDR3 loop: CSARDGRGITYNSPLHF. DNA of the CDR3: TGCAGTGCTAGAGATGGCAGGGGGATAACCTATAATTCACCCCTCCACTTT.

The rearrangement links TRBV24-1 to TRBJ2-7; possibly TRBD1 for D (6 bases). The CDR3 has 12 residues. V lost 1 base and J 12 bases, leaving 12 bases between the germline ends. CDR1 and CDR2 from the germline V gene are KGHDR and SFDVKD. For the CDR3, the DNA is TGTGCCACCAGTGATTTTGGGACACCCAGGTACTTC. It encodes CATSDFGTPRYF.

This clonotype was counted many times. The rearrangement joins TRBV4-3 to TRBJ1-2; D gene uncertain. Germline V gene lookup returns CDR1 LGHNA and CDR2 YSLEER. V lost 0 bases and J 6 bases, leaving 20 bases between the germline ends. The CDR3 totals 17 residues. CDR3 residues: CASSQDHGGRRFNGYTF. The DNA for the CDR3 is TGCGCCAGCAGCCAAGACCACGGAGGTCGAAGGTTCAATGGCTACACCTTC.

This clonotype has only one observation. V and J are TRBV7-8 and TRBJ2-7, with TRBD1 as a possible D gene (6 bases). Germline V lookup: CDR1 SGHVS, CDR2 FQNEAQ. The CDR3 is 15 residues long. Trimming took off 5 bases at V and 1 base at J, with 15 bases between the two ends. CDR3: CASSPEDRNSYEQYF. The CDR3 region has the DNA TGTGCCAGCAGCCCCGAGGACAGAAATTCCTACGAGCAGTACTTC.

The V gene is TRBV7-2, the J gene TRBJ2-7; possible D gene TRBD2, 6 bases. The CDR3 is made up of 15 amino acids. Germline loops: CDR1 SGHTA, CDR2 FQGNSA. The ends were cut back, 1 base at V and 4 bases at J, with 14 bases in the middle. The CDR3 sequence is CASSLGGGTGYEQYF. CDR3 nucleotides: TGTGCCAGCAGCTTAGGAGGAGGGACGGGTTACGAGCAGTACTTC.

This clonotype showed up just a few times. In DNA form, the CDR3 reads TGTGCCACCAGTGATCCGGGACAGGGTTCGAACGAGCAGTACTTC. Residues: CATSDPGQGSNEQYF. The rearrangement links TRBV24-1 to TRBJ2-7; TRBD1 agrees at 9 bases. In germline, CDR1 is KGHDR, CDR2 SFDVKD. Trimming took 3 bases from V and 5 from J; bases not matched to a gene: 7. This CDR3 has 15 residues.

This clonotype was observed a few times. This chain connects TRBV9 to TRBJ2-3; D is unclear. The V end lost 0 bases, the J end lost 2 bases, and 10 bases lay between the germline ends. The CDR3 runs to 15 residues. Looked up from germline, CDR1 is SGDLS and CDR2 is YYNGEE. The CDR3 here is CASSVGPSDTDTQYF. CDR3 nucleotides: TGTGCCAGCAGCGTAGGCCCAAGCGACACAGATACGCAGTATTTT.

The rearrangement uses TRBV29-1 and TRBJ2-7; D assignment may be TRBD1 or TRBD2 (6 bases each). Germline V gene data show CDR1 as SQVTM and CDR2 as ANQGSEA. V lost 3 bases, J lost 5 bases, and 17 bases lay in between. The CDR3 extends over 14 amino acids. In nucleotides, the CDR3 is TGCAGCGTTGACATAATAGGGGGGAGCGACGAGCAGTACTTC. Its protein product is CSVDIIGGSDEQYF.

This clonotype showed up just a few times. J is TRBJ2-2 and V is TRBV5-1; 7 nucleotides align to TRBD1. The CDR3 is 15 residues long. Germline V gene lookup returns CDR1 SGHRS and CDR2 YFSETQ. J gave up 4 bases and V 0 bases, and 3 bases lay outside the gene matches. The CDR3 loop reads CASSLGDRTTGELFF. The CDR3 DNA follows: TGCGCCAGCAGCTTGGGGGACAGAACCACCGGGGAGCTGTTTTTT.

The chain has TRBV12-3 or TRBV12-4 and TRBJ1-1; D is uncertain. The CDR3 contains 13 residues. V lost 3 bases and J lost 5, with 10 bases in between. This CDR3 reads CASSFSRQTEAFF. The CDR3 nucleotides read TGTGCCAGCAGTTTTTCCCGGCAAACTGAAGCTTTCTTT.

V gene TRBV4-3 combines with J gene TRBJ2-2, with 7 positions matching TRBD1. Germline V gene sequence: CDR1 LGHNA, CDR2 YSLEER. The trim removed 1 base at V and 4 bases at J, leaving 6 bases unmatched. The CDR3 is 16 residues long. In nucleotides, the CDR3 is TGCGCCAGCAGCCAAGCCGGGACAGCATTCACCGGGGAGCTGTTTTTT. Protein sequence: CASSQAGTAFTGELFF.

This clonotype appeared a few times. The chain joins TRBV28 to TRBJ1-3; no clear D. The V gene lost 3 bases and the J gene lost 3 bases, with 15 bases spanning the gap. Germline assignment: CDR1 MDHEN and CDR2 SYDVKM. The CDR3 totals 16 residues. As DNA, the CDR3 is TGTGCCAGCAGTTTGTTTTTTCGGGGAGGTGGAAACACCATATATTTT. Translation: CASSLFFRGGGNTIYF.

This clonotype has just a few counts. The J gene is TRBJ1-6, the V gene TRBV20-1, with D maybe TRBD1 (6 bases). V dropped 6 bases and J dropped 1 base, with 16 bases sitting between them. The CDR3 is 16 amino acids. Germline CDR1 and CDR2: DFQATT and SNEGSKA (reference sequence). The CDR3, as DNA: TGCAGTGCAAGAACAGGGTCGAGATCCTATAATTCACCCCTCCACTTT. Translating gives CSARTGSRSYNSPLHF.

In its sample, this clonotype was seen a few times. The chain carries TRBV29-1 and TRBJ1-2, with a tentative D call TRBD1 (5 bases). The CDR3 runs to 14 residues. Germline lookup yields CDR1 SQVTM and CDR2 ANQGSEA. Deletions cut 8 bases from V and 6 bases from J, with 22 bases between. CDR3 protein: CSTRKSSGRDGYTF. The DNA for the CDR3 is TGCAGCACAAGGAAGTCCTCAGGGAGGGATGGCTACACCTTC.

The V gene is TRBV2, the J gene TRBJ2-7; TRBD1 matches at 9 bases. Germline CDR1 SNHLY, CDR2 FYNNEI. The CDR3 consists of 14 residues. After removal of 6 bases from V and 5 bases from J, the junction contained 8 bases not matched to a gene. CDR3 nucleotides: TGTGCCAGCAGCCCCGGGACAGGGATACACGAGCAGTACTTC. Translation gives CASSPGTGIHEQYF.

This clonotype occurred a few times. The chain's CDR3 is CASSLAKRRETQYF. In DNA form, the CDR3 reads TGTGCCAGCAGTTTAGCCAAGCGTCGGGAGACCCAGTACTTC. The chain combines TRBV28 with TRBJ2-5; D remains ambiguous. The CDR3 has 14 amino acids. V was cut by 2 bases and J by 5 bases, with 12 bases left in between. Germline CDR1 reads MDHEN; CDR2 reads SYDVKM.

A few counts support this clonotype. The CDR3, as DNA: TGTGCCAGCAGTTTTTCAGGGGGCGCAGATACGCAGTATTTT. Its translation: CASSFSGGADTQYF. The chain joins TRBV12-3 or TRBV12-4 to TRBJ2-3; 8 nucleotides align to TRBD1. The CDR3 contains 14 residues. The J segment lost 4 bases and the V segment lost 3 bases, leaving 3 bases of the junction unmatched.

This clonotype has just one count. The chain links TRBV7-8 to TRBJ2-7; D might be TRBD2 (5 bases). The CDR3 has 15 amino acids. Trimming shortened V by 5 bases and J by 0 bases, and 14 bases separated the two germline ends. Germline-derived CDR1 and CDR2 are SGHVS and FQNEAQ. DNA for the CDR3: TGTGCCAGCAGCCGCACCGGGGTAGCCTCCTACGAGCAGTACTTC. This sequence encodes CASSRTGVASYEQYF.

This chain links TRBV6-1 with TRBJ2-7, with D unclear. The CDR3 has 13 residues. The germline V gene encodes CDR1 MNHNS and CDR2 SASEGT. Trimming took 0 bases from V and 3 from J, leaving 6 bases between them. The CDR3 bases are TGTGCCAGCAGTGAAGCAAAGGTCTACGAGCAGTACTTC. Its translation is CASSEAKVYEQYF.

Written as DNA, the CDR3 is TGTGCCAGCACAAGCGGGAGGCAAATCCAAGAGACCCAGTACTTC. Translating it yields CASTSGRQIQETQYF. The V gene is TRBV6-2 or TRBV6-3, the J gene TRBJ2-5, with TRBD2 matching 9 bases. The CDR3 totals 15 residues. CDR1 is MNHEY, CDR2 SVGEGT, per germline. V lost 7 bases, J lost 1 base, and 7 bases stayed unmatched.

CDR3 DNA sequence: TGCGCCAGCAGCTTGGTCGACAGCAGTTACACCGGGGAGCTGTTTTTT. Its protein product is CASSLVDSSYTGELFF. V is TRBV5-1 and J is TRBJ2-2; tentatively, D is TRBD1 (5 bases). Germline V gene lookup returns CDR1 SGHRS and CDR2 YFSETQ. This CDR3 is 16 amino acids long. V gave up 0 bases and J gave up 3 bases, with 12 bases separating them.

This clonotype was observed a handful of times. The chain recombines TRBV9 with TRBJ1-6, with D unclear. Trimming stripped 3 bases from V and 0 bases from J, with 7 bases between. CDR3 length: 15 amino acids. From germline, CDR1 is SGDLS and CDR2 YYNGEE. The CDR3 region has the DNA TGTGCCAGCAGCGCACAGAGCTCCTATAATTCACCCCTCCACTTT. This sequence encodes CASSAQSSYNSPLHF.

This clonotype came up a few times. V and J are TRBV4-3 and TRBJ2-3, with D possibly matching TRBD1 (6 bases). This CDR3 has 13 amino acids. Germline assignment: CDR1 LGHNA and CDR2 YSLEER. V was trimmed by 0 bases and J by 7 bases, leaving 8 bases between them. The CDR3 DNA reads TGCGCCAGCAGCCAAGACAGGGGTTATACGCAGTATTTT. Amino acid sequence: CASSQDRGYTQYF.

This clonotype has only a few counts. The V gene is TRBV20-1, the J gene TRBJ2-2, with D possibly called TRBD1 or TRBD2 (6 bases each). Looked up from germline, CDR1 is DFQATT and CDR2 is SNEGSKA (reference sequence). V was cut by 3 bases and J by 2 bases, with 13 bases left in between. CDR3 length: 15 residues. The CDR3 region has the DNA TGCAGTGCTAGTCGGGGGCCACTCAACACCGGGGAGCTGTTTTTT. It is translated as CSASRGPLNTGELFF.

This clonotype has only a few counts. This chain links TRBV7-2 with TRBJ2-7; the match to TRBD1 covers 8 bases. V lost 2 bases, J lost 7 bases, and 13 bases stayed unmatched. Germline loops: CDR1 SGHTA, CDR2 FQGNSA. The CDR3 runs to 16 residues. CDR3 DNA sequence: TGTGCCAGCAGCTTAATTTCAGTCCAACAGGGGGGAGAGCAGTACTTC. Its translation is CASSLISVQQGGEQYF.

This clonotype was seen many times. J is TRBJ2-5 and V is TRBV12-3 or TRBV12-4; 9 nucleotides agree with TRBD2. V shed 4 bases and J 1 base; nucleotides not matched to a gene: 1. This CDR3 is built from 14 residues. The CDR3 DNA reads TGTGCCAGCAGTTCTAGCGGGGTCCAAGAGACCCAGTACTTC. Translated, it gives CASSSSGVQETQYF.